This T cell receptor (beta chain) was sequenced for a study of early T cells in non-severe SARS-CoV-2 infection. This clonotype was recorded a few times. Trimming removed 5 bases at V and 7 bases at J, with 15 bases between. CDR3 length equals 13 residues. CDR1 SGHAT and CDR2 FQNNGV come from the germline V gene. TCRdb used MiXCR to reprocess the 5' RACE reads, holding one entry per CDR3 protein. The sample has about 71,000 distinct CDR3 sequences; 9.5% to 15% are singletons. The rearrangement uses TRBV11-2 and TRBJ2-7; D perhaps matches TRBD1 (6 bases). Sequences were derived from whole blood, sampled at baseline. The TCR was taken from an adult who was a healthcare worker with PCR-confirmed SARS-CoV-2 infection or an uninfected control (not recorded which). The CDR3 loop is CASSATTRGEQYF. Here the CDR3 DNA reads TGTGCCAGCAGCGCAACCACTAGGGGGGAGCAGTACTTC.